Below, 7 T cell receptor beta chains from the same sample are listed, as sequenced in a study of blood T cell repertoires in COVID-19. Assay: immunoSEQ multiplex PCR; the TCRdb copy retains only in-frame clones and omits some. The sample records more than 250,000 clones, around four fifths being singletons. Sample: peripheral blood. These receptors were obtained from a man between 60 and 75 years old who had recovered from COVID-19.

This chain joins TRBV6-1 and TRBJ2-3, with D unclear. From germline, CDR1 is MNHNS and CDR2 SASEGT. The CDR3 contains 14 residues. Trimming removed 0 bases at V and 7 bases at J, with 11 bases between. The CDR3 loop is CASSEAPSGNTQYF. The CDR3 region has the DNA TGTGCCAGCAGTGAAGCCCCTTCAGGAAATACGCAGTATTTT.

The CDR3 DNA is TGTGCCAGTAAACCCCCGGGGACTCTAGCCAAAAACATTCAGTACTTC. This gives the protein CASKPPGTLAKNIQYF. The V gene is TRBV19, the J gene TRBJ2-4, with a possible D match to TRBD2 (6 bases). The ends were cut back, 7 bases at V and 0 bases at J, with 16 bases in the middle. The CDR3 loop spans 16 amino acids. Per germline, CDR1 LNHDA and CDR2 SQIVND (reference sequence).

The rearrangement uses TRBV7-8 and TRBJ1-2; possible D gene TRBD1, 5 bases. The CDR3 totals 14 residues. Germline values: CDR1 SGHVS, CDR2 FQNEAQ. Between the trimmed V and J ends, which lost 3 bases and 4 bases, there was a span of 12 bases. CDR3 bases: TGTGCCAGCAGCTTCTCCGATAGGGGCTATGGCTACACCTTC. This translates into CASSFSDRGYGYTF.

The rearrangement joins TRBV5-1 to TRBJ1-6, with a possible D match to TRBD1 (6 bases). Germline CDR1 is SGHRS and CDR2 is YFSETQ. V was shortened by 0 bases and J by 9 bases, with 10 bases between the two germline ends. The CDR3 runs to 14 residues. The CDR3 here is CASSLARGASPLHF. CDR3 coding DNA: TGCGCCAGCAGCTTGGCGCGGGGGGCTTCACCCCTCCACTTT.

This clone appeared once. The chain links TRBV7-2 to TRBJ2-3; TRBD2 is a possible D gene (6 bases). Between the trimmed V and J ends, which lost 4 bases and 0 bases, there was a span of 20 bases. This CDR3 spans 18 amino acids. Germline V gene lookup returns CDR1 SGHTA and CDR2 FQGNSA. The CDR3 bases are TGTGCCAGCAGCTGGGGGGTGGTGCTAGCTCTAAGCACAGATACGCAGTATTTT. This translates into CASSWGVVLALSTDTQYF.

The chain couples TRBV6-5 to TRBJ2-7; possible D gene TRBD1, 6 bases. The ends were cut back, 5 bases at V and 6 bases at J, with 17 bases in the middle. Germline values: CDR1 MNHEY, CDR2 SVGAGI. The CDR3 has 14 amino acids. CDR3 bases: TGTGCCAGCAGTCCCGGACCCAGGGGTGGCGAGCAGTACTTC. Residues: CASSPGPRGGEQYF.

V gene TRBV2 combines with J gene TRBJ1-5, with 11 bases identical to TRBD1. There are 14 residues in the CDR3. Germline V gives CDR1 SNHLY, CDR2 FYNNEI. The V gene end was trimmed by 6 bases and the J gene end by 5 bases; junction bases not matched to a gene: 3. CDR3 amino acids: CASRGDRGDQPQHF. The CDR3 nucleotides are TGTGCCAGCAGGGGGGACAGGGGGGATCAGCCCCAGCATTTT. Together with reference TRBV2 and TRBJ1-5, the CDR3 gives the full variable domain: EPEVTQTPSHQVTQMGQEVILRCVPISNHLYFYWYRQILGQKVEFLVSFYNNEISEKSEIFDDQFSVERPDGSNFTLKIRSTKLEDSAMYFCASRGDRGDQPQHFGDGTRLSIL.